This record covers a single TCR beta chain. This sample is drawn from a study of cytomegalovirus exposure and HLA in healthy donors. Healthy bone marrow donors made up the donors. With 60 Vbeta and 13 Jbeta primers, the PCR was carried out. Using immunoSEQ multiplex PCR, the repertoire was profiled, and TCRdb retains in-frame clones only, with some absent. The sample contains around 180,000 clones, about three quarters of which appear only once. Germline lookup yields CDR1 SGHDN and CDR2 FVKESK. V was clipped by 5 bases and J by 6 bases, with 11 bases between them. This CDR3 comprises 13 residues. Source material: PBMCs. This TCR was recovered from a middle-aged woman in good health and CMV-seronegative. The gene calls are TRBV14 and TRBJ2-1, with D tentatively TRBD2 (5 bases). The CDR3 bases are TGTGCCAGCAGCTCTTGGCGGGTCAATGAGCAGTTCTTC. It encodes CASSSWRVNEQFF.